This passage covers 29 T cell receptor beta chains from one sample sequenced in a study of blood T cell repertoires in COVID-19. Produced via immunoSEQ multiplex PCR; TCRdb's table is partial and in-frame only. The sample records 200,000 to 250,000 clones, approximately 80% being singletons. Sequencing was performed on PBMCs or T cells enriched from blood (not recorded which). These receptor sequences come from a man aged 55 to 69 who had recovered from COVID-19.

The V and J genes are TRBV10-3 and TRBJ2-7; 9 nucleotides line up with TRBD1. V dropped 3 bases and J dropped 2; count of bases not matched to a gene: 5. The CDR3 is 15 amino acids. Germline-derived CDR1 and CDR2 are ENHRY and SYGVKD. The CDR3 sequence is CAISDRGTGTYEQYF. The CDR3 nucleotides read TGTGCCATCAGTGATCGGGGGACAGGGACCTACGAGCAGTACTTC.

The CDR3 is CSASYSGDQETQYF. The DNA for the CDR3 is TGCAGTGCTAGTTATAGCGGGGATCAAGAGACCCAGTACTTC. The chain couples TRBV20-1 to TRBJ2-5; 8 bases match TRBD2. Unmatched junction bases numbered 5, after V lost 3 bases and J lost 2 bases. CDR1 and CDR2 from the germline V gene are DFQATT and SNEGSKA (reference sequence). The CDR3 length is 14 residues.

The rearrangement uses TRBV4-1 and TRBJ2-1, with D unclear. The CDR3 covers 15 residues. Germline V gene sequence: CDR1 MGHRA, CDR2 YSYEKL. V was cut by 4 bases and J by 7 bases, with 17 bases left in between. CDR3 amino acids: CASSRTFVTQNEQFF. CDR3 DNA: TGCGCCAGCAGCCGAACTTTCGTTACTCAAAATGAGCAGTTCTTC.

This chain joins TRBV6-2 or TRBV6-3 and TRBJ2-7, with a tentative D call TRBD1 (5 bases). CDR1 and CDR2 (germline): MNHEY, SVGEGT. CDR3 length: 13 residues. Trimming cost V 3 bases and J 9 bases, with 15 bases left between them. The CDR3 sequence is CASSYYRLDGQYF. The DNA for the CDR3 is TGTGCCAGCAGTTATTACAGGTTGGATGGGCAGTACTTC.

This clone turned up a few times. The chain has TRBV29-1 and TRBJ1-1, with unresolved D. The CDR3 length is 10 residues. Germline CDR1 SQVTM, CDR2 ANQGSEA. Trimming shortened V by 7 bases and J by 3 bases, and 6 bases separated the two germline ends. CDR3: CSAGDTEAFF. Here the CDR3 DNA reads TGCAGCGCCGGGGACACTGAAGCTTTCTTT. Supplemented by reference TRBV29-1 and TRBJ1-1, the full variable domain reads SAVISQKPSRDICQRGTSLTIQCQVDSQVTMMFWYRQQPGQSLTLIATANQGSEATYESGFVIDKFPISRPNLTFSTLTVSNMSPEDSSIYLCSAGDTEAFFGQGTRLTVV.

J is TRBJ1-2 and V is TRBV4-2; perhaps TRBD1 as D (6 bases). The CDR3 contains 16 residues. Germline V gene data show CDR1 as LGHNA and CDR2 as YNFKEQ. V lost 0 bases and J 8 bases, leaving 19 bases between the germline ends. The CDR3: CASSQEGTSGVGGYTF. In DNA form, the CDR3 reads TGTGCCAGCAGCCAAGAGGGTACCTCAGGGGTAGGAGGCTACACCTTC.

This chain joins TRBV27 and TRBJ2-3; 9 positions match TRBD2. The CDR3 spans 17 residues. In germline, CDR1 is MNHEY, CDR2 SMNVEV (reference sequence). V gave up 6 bases and J gave up 3 bases; unmatched junction bases: 13. The CDR3 DNA is TGTGCCAGCAGGCCCCTGGGAGCGGGGGGCGGTACAGATACGCAGTATTTT. It codes for CASRPLGAGGGTDTQYF.

This clone was observed a few times. The V call is TRBV7-2, the J call TRBJ1-2; tentative D call: TRBD1 (5 bases). Trimming removed 2 bases at V and 3 bases at J, with 10 bases between. CDR1 SGHTA and CDR2 FQGNSA come from the germline V gene. The CDR3 spans 14 residues. The CDR3 coding sequence is TGTGCCAGCAGCTTACCGCAGGGTTACTATGGCTACACCTTC. This codes for CASSLPQGYYGYTF. Together with reference TRBV7-2 and TRBJ1-2, the CDR3 gives the full variable domain: GAGVSQSPSNKVTEKGKDVELRCDPISGHTALYWYRQSLGQGLEFLIYFQGNSAPDKSGLPSDRFSAERTGGSVSTLTIQRTQQEDSAVYLCASSLPQGYYGYTFGSGTRLTVV.

This chain uses TRBV19 with TRBJ2-3; tentatively, D is TRBD1 (5 bases). The CDR3 has 15 amino acids. Trimming shortened V by 2 bases and J by 3 bases, and 12 bases separated the two germline ends. Germline lookup yields CDR1 LNHDA and CDR2 SQIVND (reference sequence). CDR3 residues: CASSIQKSGTDTQYF. CDR3 nucleotides: TGTGCCAGTAGTATACAGAAATCAGGGACAGATACGCAGTATTTT.

In this sample, this clone turned up a few times. The V and J genes are TRBV19 and TRBJ1-3, with TRBD1 as a possible D gene (5 bases). This CDR3 comprises 19 residues. The germline gives CDR1 LNHDA, CDR2 SQIVND (reference sequence). V was pared by 2 bases and J by 1 base, with 21 bases between. In DNA, the CDR3 is TGTGCCAGTAGTATATCGCCCGGAGGGCAGGGAGTTTCTGGAAACACCATATATTTT. This encodes CASSISPGGQGVSGNTIYF.

The chain is built from TRBV11-1 and TRBJ2-7; 7 bases are shared with TRBD1. V shed 5 bases and J 0 bases; nucleotides not matched to a gene: 4. Per germline, CDR1 SGHAT and CDR2 FQDESV (reference sequence). The CDR3 is made up of 14 amino acids. The CDR3 is CASSRQGGSYEQYF. In nucleotides, the CDR3 is TGTGCCAGCAGCCGACAGGGTGGCTCCTACGAGCAGTACTTC.

The chain is built from TRBV7-2 and TRBJ1-5, with 9 bases lining up with TRBD1. This CDR3 is built from 17 residues. Germline V gene data show CDR1 as SGHTA and CDR2 as FQGNSA. The ends lost 1 base at V and 1 base at J; junction bases unmatched: 5. For the CDR3, the DNA is TGTGCCAGCAGCTTAGTAGGAGGACAGGGGAGCAATCAGCCCCAGCATTTT. Its translation: CASSLVGGQGSNQPQHF.

About this clone: Germline is not matched at one junction end, which may reflect a read error. The rearrangement uses TRBV29-1 and TRBJ1-2, with no clear D. Germline V gene data show CDR1 as SQVTM and CDR2 as ANQGSEA. CDR3 size: 15 residues. The CDR3 DNA sequence: TGCAGCGTTGAAGATGATAGAGGGAAGCTTTATGGCTACTCCTTC. This codes for CSVEDDRGKLYGYSF.

The CDR3 region has the DNA TGTGCCAGCGGACGTAGCGGGGTGAACCCCTACGAGCAGTACTTC. Its translation is CASGRSGVNPYEQYF. This chain connects TRBV6-5 to TRBJ2-7; 8 bases align to TRBD2. Per the germline V gene, CDR1 is MNHEY and CDR2 is SVGAGI. There are 15 residues in the CDR3. The trim removed 8 bases at V and 2 bases at J, leaving 11 bases unmatched.

The sample holds one count of this clone. V is TRBV7-2 and J is TRBJ1-6, with a weak D call TRBD1 (5 bases). The germline CDR1 and CDR2 sequences are SGHTA and FQGNSA. V dropped 5 bases and J dropped 5 bases, with 13 bases sitting between them. This CDR3 has 15 residues. In nucleotides, the CDR3 is TGTGCCAGCAGCCCCCGGGCAGGGAATAATTCACCCCTCCACTTT. It translates to CASSPRAGNNSPLHF.

The rearrangement joins TRBV2 to TRBJ2-4; no reliable D call. Germline CDR1 reads SNHLY; CDR2 reads FYNNEI. Trimming shortened V by 1 base and J by 1 base, and 11 bases separated the two germline ends. The length of the CDR3 is 16 residues. In DNA, the CDR3 is TGTGCCAGCAGTGAAGGCAACTACGGGGCCAAAAACATTCAGTACTTC. Its protein is CASSEGNYGAKNIQYF.

The chain is built from TRBV6-5 and TRBJ2-2, with a weak D call TRBD2 (5 bases). Germline CDR1 and CDR2: MNHEY and SVGAGI. Trimming took off 5 bases at V and 4 bases at J, with 14 bases between the two ends. The CDR3 consists of 15 residues. CDR3 amino acids: CASSTIGVGTGELFF. The CDR3 region has the DNA TGTGCCAGCAGTACAATCGGGGTGGGCACCGGGGAGCTGTTTTTT.

This clone is a singleton in its sample. The chain uses TRBV20-1 and TRBJ1-2, with D perhaps matching TRBD1 (6 bases). Trimming took 3 bases from V and 7 from J, leaving 15 bases between them. Germline V gives CDR1 DFQATT, CDR2 SNEGSKA (reference sequence). The CDR3 is made up of 13 amino acids. Here the CDR3 reads CSASPGTQPGYTF. In DNA form, the CDR3 reads TGCAGTGCTAGTCCCGGGACACAGCCTGGCTACACCTTC.

The rearrangement links TRBV5-6 to TRBJ1-4, with unresolved D. CDR3 length equals 14 residues. The germline V and J ends were trimmed by 0 bases and 7 bases, with 10 bases remaining between them. Germline V gene lookup returns CDR1 SGHDT and CDR2 YYEEEE. The CDR3 sequence: CASSLGTAGEKLFF. The CDR3 DNA sequence: TGTGCCAGCAGCTTGGGGACTGCGGGTGAAAAACTGTTTTTT.

The genes are TRBV6-5 and TRBJ2-3; D is possibly TRBD2 (6 bases). V lost 7 bases and J lost 0, with 14 bases in between. CDR1 is MNHEY, CDR2 SVGAGI, per germline. The CDR3 contains 15 residues. The CDR3 sequence: CASTLRGISTDTQYF. The CDR3, as DNA: TGTGCCAGCACCTTACGGGGGATTAGCACAGATACGCAGTATTTT.

The J gene is TRBJ1-2, the V gene TRBV4-3; D is unresolved. Trimming took off 4 bases at V and 5 bases at J, with 17 bases between the two ends. This CDR3 is 15 amino acids long. Germline V gene data show CDR1 as LGHNA and CDR2 as YSLEER. Here the CDR3 reads CASSPRHWGEYGYTF. Written as DNA, the CDR3 is TGCGCCAGCAGCCCCCGTCATTGGGGAGAGTATGGCTACACCTTC.

Of note for this clone: Different DNA sequences within this sample yield the same CDR3. The chain employs TRBV11-3 and TRBJ1-1; no clear D gene. Looked up from germline, CDR1 is SGHNT and CDR2 is YENEEA. Deletions cut 1 base from V and 1 base from J, with 4 bases between. This CDR3 is built from 13 residues. The DNA for the CDR3 is TGTGCCAGCAGCTTAGGAGGGAACACTGAAGCTTTCTTT. Amino acid sequence: CASSLGGNTEAFF.

CDR3 in DNA: TGTGCCAGTAGGACACCCGGGACAGGGGGACAGCCCCAGCATTTT. Translated, it gives CASRTPGTGGQPQHF. This chain joins TRBV19 and TRBJ1-5, with 11 bases lining up with TRBD1. The CDR3 runs to 15 residues. Germline V gene lookup returns CDR1 LNHDA and CDR2 SQIVND (reference sequence). Trimming removed 6 bases from V and 7 bases from J; junction bases left unmatched: 8.

The chain links TRBV9 to TRBJ2-2; 13 bases agree with TRBD2. CDR1 and CDR2 (germline): SGDLS, YYNGEE. The CDR3 consists of 17 residues. The V and J ends lost 1 base and 3 bases, in that order; junction bases with no gene match: 3. CDR3 coding DNA: TGTGCCAGCAGCGTACTAGGGACTAGCGGGGACACCGGGGAGCTGTTTTTT. It is translated as CASSVLGTSGDTGELFF.

CDR3 region: CASSRGSTNTEAFF. Here the CDR3 DNA reads TGTGCCAGCAGCCGCGGATCCACCAACACTGAAGCTTTCTTT. The V and J genes are TRBV7-2 and TRBJ1-1; D gene unclear. Germline lookup yields CDR1 SGHTA and CDR2 FQGNSA. Trimming cost V 5 bases and J 2 bases, with 12 bases left between them. This CDR3 is built from 14 residues.

This chain joins TRBV11-3 and TRBJ2-1; D might be TRBD1 (6 bases). This CDR3 is 16 amino acids long. The germline CDR1 and CDR2 sequences are SGHNT and YENEEA. Trimming took off 1 base at V and 3 bases at J, with 13 bases between the two ends. The CDR3 region is CASSLGGIGGYNEQFF. The CDR3 bases are TGTGCCAGCAGCTTAGGGGGGATAGGGGGCTACAATGAGCAGTTCTTC.

In this sample, this clone turned up a few times. This sequence joins TRBV28 and TRBJ1-1; D is unresolved. V lost 5 bases and J 0 bases, leaving 10 bases between the germline ends. The CDR3 has 14 residues. The germline V gene has CDR1 MDHEN and CDR2 SYDVKM. The CDR3 sequence is CASSSWAMNTEAFF. CDR3 nucleotides: TGTGCCAGCAGTAGCTGGGCTATGAACACTGAAGCTTTCTTT.

This clone was seen a handful of times. The V call is TRBV2, the J call TRBJ1-2, with 7 bases lining up with TRBD1. V was pared by 5 bases and J by 14 bases, with 11 bases of the junction left unmatched. The germline V gene encodes CDR1 SNHLY and CDR2 FYNNEI. The CDR3 is 12 residues long. The CDR3 coding sequence is TGTGCCAGCAGTTGGGACAGAGATTCTGGGACCTTC. As protein: CASSWDRDSGTF.

The chain carries TRBV7-6 and TRBJ2-2, with 10 positions matching TRBD2. V gave up 4 bases and J gave up 0 bases; unmatched junction bases: 11. The CDR3 spans 19 residues. The V gene's germline CDR1 is SGHVS and CDR2 FNYEAQ. CDR3 DNA sequence: TGTGCCAGCAGCTCCCTGGACTTAGCGGGGGGACCGAACACCGGGGAGCTGTTTTTT. This translates into CASSSLDLAGGPNTGELFF.